The 23 T cell receptor beta chains presented below share a single source sample, sequenced in a study of beta chain features in type 1 diabetes. Study findings and constraints: In every one of the four CD4+ subsets, TCRB CDR3s were moderately but significantly shorter in Type 1 diabetes patients.

The investigators reverse transcribed all of the isolated RNA, so they sequenced expressed TCRB transcripts. The table came from immunoSEQ multiplex PCR; TCRdb's copy has only in-frame clones and leaves some out. The top ten hold approximately 0.022% of the sample, which has 640,000 or so clones, under 15% seen once. The antigens these receptors bind are not known. The sequencing input was naive CD4+ T cells from blood. The receptors come from a man aged 18 to 29 with type 1 diabetes.

The V call is TRBV6-5, the J call TRBJ1-4, with D possibly matching TRBD1 (5 bases). Germline V CDR1 and CDR2: MNHEY, SVGAGI. The V and J ends lost 2 bases and 2 bases respectively, with 12 bases between them. The length of the CDR3 is 16 residues. The CDR3 sequence: CASSYDRGSTNEKLFF. CDR3 coding DNA: TGTGCCAGCAGTTACGATAGGGGTAGCACTAATGAAAAACTGTTTTTT.

This clone occurred a few times. The V call is TRBV30, the J call TRBJ2-5, with 9 nucleotides matching TRBD2. The CDR3 spans 13 residues. V lost 5 bases and J lost 5; bases outside the gene matches: 6. The V gene's germline CDR1 is GTSNPN and CDR2 SVGIG (reference sequence). CDR3 sequence: CAWAGLAQETQYF. CDR3 coding DNA: TGTGCCTGGGCGGGACTAGCCCAGGAGACCCAGTACTTC.

This clone occurred a few times. The chain links TRBV30 to TRBJ2-3, with D possibly being TRBD1 (5 bases). The CDR3 length is 14 residues. V was clipped by 0 bases and J by 3 bases, with 10 bases between them. Germline V gene lookup returns CDR1 GTSNPN and CDR2 SVGIG (reference sequence). The CDR3 region is CAWSVWGLTDTQYF. The CDR3 bases are TGTGCCTGGAGTGTATGGGGCCTGACAGATACGCAGTATTTT.

The CDR3 DNA reads TGTGCCAGCAGCGAAGTTACTTACACTGAAGCTTTCTTT. Amino acid sequence: CASSEVTYTEAFF. The rearrangement uses TRBV9 and TRBJ1-1; D is unclear. In germline, CDR1 is SGDLS, CDR2 YYNGEE. This CDR3 region has 13 residues. V shed 3 bases and J shed 3 bases, with 9 bases lying between them.

This clone was seen more than once but under ten times. V is TRBV30 and J is TRBJ2-7, with a weak D call TRBD1 (6 bases). Per germline, CDR1 GTSNPN and CDR2 SVGIG (reference sequence). The CDR3 runs 13 residues. Deletions cut 1 base from V and 3 bases from J, with 10 bases between. CDR3 coding DNA: TGTGCCTGGAGTGGGACAGCCAACTACGAGCAGTACTTC. The encoded protein is CAWSGTANYEQYF.

The chain couples TRBV6-1 to TRBJ1-2; D is possibly TRBD1 (6 bases). The V end lost 2 bases, the J end lost 4 bases, and 23 bases lay between the germline ends. CDR3 length: 18 residues. Germline CDR1 and CDR2: MNHNS and SASEGT. CDR3 in DNA: TGTGCCAGCAGTGAACCTAGACTACAGGGCCGCGCGTCCTATGGCTACACCTTC. Translated, it gives CASSEPRLQGRASYGYTF.

This clone was found a few times. The J gene is TRBJ1-2, the V gene TRBV7-3; D is ambiguous. Germline V gene data show CDR1 as SGHTA and CDR2 as FQGTGA. The CDR3 loop spans 16 amino acids. V was shortened by 0 bases and J by 5 bases, with 16 bases between the two germline ends. CDR3 residues: CASSLTQSTGRYGYTF. The CDR3 nucleotides read TGTGCCAGCAGCTTAACCCAGTCAACTGGACGGTATGGCTACACCTTC.

The rearrangement joins TRBV21-1 to TRBJ2-5; no check of the table's D call, TRBD1, against the DNA was made. TRBV21-1 constitutes a pseudogene. CDR3 length: 17 residues. This chain's CDR3 is CASSKVLAGGYQETQYF. The DNA of the CDR3 is TGTGCCAGCAGCAAAGTTCTGGCAGGGGGATACCAAGAGACCCAGTACTTC.

This clone has a handful of counts. The J gene is TRBJ1-5, the V gene TRBV9, with TRBD1 identical over 7 bases. This CDR3 is 15 amino acids long. V was clipped by 5 bases and J by 1 base; unmatched bases: 6. CDR1 and CDR2 from the germline V gene are SGDLS and YYNGEE. The CDR3 region is CASSASTGSNQPQHF. The CDR3, as DNA: TGTGCCAGCAGTGCTTCGACAGGGAGCAATCAGCCCCAGCATTTT. Full variable domain (rest looked up from reference TRBV9 and TRBJ1-5): DSGVTQTPKHLITATGQRVTLRCSPRSGDLSVYWYQQSLDQGLQFLIQYYNGEERAKGNILERFSAQQFPDLHSELNLSSLELGDSALYFCASSASTGSNQPQHFGDGTRLSIL.

The rearrangement joins TRBV7-9 to TRBJ1-4; D is undetermined. V lost 0 bases to trimming and J lost 10 bases, with 18 bases between them. Germline V gene sequence: CDR1 SEHNR, CDR2 FQNEAQ (reference sequence). CDR3 length: 16 amino acids. The CDR3 sequence: CASSLALDPRWGKLFF. CDR3 sequence (DNA): TGTGCCAGCAGCTTAGCGTTGGACCCGAGGTGGGGAAAACTGTTTTTT.

The V and J genes are TRBV11-2 and TRBJ2-1; tentative D call: TRBD1 (6 bases). This CDR3 comprises 14 residues. Looked up from germline, CDR1 is SGHAT and CDR2 is FQNNGV. The V end was cut by 5 bases, the J end by 7 bases, with 15 bases between. The CDR3: CASSTSGTMNEQFF. CDR3 nucleotide sequence: TGTGCCAGCAGCACCTCCGGGACAATGAATGAGCAGTTCTTC. The variable domain in full, with the rest retrieved from reference TRBV11-2 and TRBJ2-1, is EAGVAQSPRYKIIEKRQSVAFWCNPISGHATLYWYQQILGQGPKLLIQFQNNGVVDDSQLPKDRFSAERLKGVDSTLKIQPAKLEDSAVYLCASSTSGTMNEQFFGPGTRLTVL.

CDR3 coding DNA: TGCGCCAGCAGCCAAGAAAGGCAACAGGGCTACGAGCAGTACTTC. Translating it yields CASSQERQQGYEQYF. The chain carries TRBV4-1 and TRBJ2-7, with D possibly being TRBD1 (6 bases). The V end lost 0 bases, the J end lost 3 bases, and 12 bases lay between the germline ends. Germline CDR1 reads MGHRA; CDR2 reads YSYEKL. This CDR3 is 15 amino acids long.

This clone was seen more than once but under ten times. V is TRBV13 and J is TRBJ1-4; D remains unclear. Looked up from germline, CDR1 is PRHDT and CDR2 is FYEKMQ (reference sequence). With 7 bases removed from V and 13 bases from J, the gap between germline ends came to 25 bases. The CDR3 length is 15 residues. CDR3: CASKSRYGDSGVLFF. DNA of the CDR3: TGTGCCAGCAAAAGTCGGTACGGCGACTCTGGGGTACTGTTTTTT.

The chain recombines TRBV30 with TRBJ1-4, with no clear D. The germline CDR1 and CDR2 sequences are GTSNPN and SVGIG (reference sequence). V dropped 0 bases and J dropped 11 bases, with 13 bases sitting between them. CDR3 length: 13 residues. CDR3: CAWSVETLGKLFF. CDR3 nucleotide sequence: TGTGCCTGGAGTGTAGAGACCCTGGGGAAACTGTTTTTT. Supplemented by reference TRBV30 and TRBJ1-4, the full variable domain reads SQTIHQWPATLVQPVGSPLSLECTVEGTSNPNLYWYRQAAGRGLQLLFYSVGIGQISSEVPQNLSASRPQDRQFILSSKKLLLSDSGFYLCAWSVETLGKLFFGSGTQLSVL.

The V and J genes are TRBV27 and TRBJ1-5, with TRBD1 matching 9 bases. V was pared by 6 bases and J by 2 bases, with 5 bases of the junction left unmatched. Germline loops: CDR1 MNHEY, CDR2 SMNVEV (reference sequence). CDR3 length: 15 residues. CDR3 region: CASRDRGGGNQPQHF. The DNA of the CDR3 is TGTGCCAGCAGGGACAGGGGCGGGGGCAATCAGCCCCAGCATTTT.

This clone appeared a few times. The chain is built from TRBV10-3 and TRBJ2-5, with D possibly being TRBD2 (6 bases). The V gene's germline CDR1 is ENHRY and CDR2 SYGVKD. The CDR3 covers 12 residues. The V end lost 4 bases, the J end lost 7 bases, and 10 bases lay between the germline ends. The CDR3 reads CAISGSGGTQYF. In DNA, the CDR3 is TGTGCCATCAGTGGTTCCGGGGGGACCCAGTACTTC.

This chain uses TRBV4-1 with TRBJ1-1, with D possibly matching TRBD1 (6 bases). V was trimmed by 1 base and J by 5 bases, leaving 11 bases between them. The CDR3 has 14 amino acids. CDR1 MGHRA and CDR2 YSYEKL come from the germline V gene. The CDR3 protein is CASSQADRKTEAFF. CDR3 nucleotide sequence: TGCGCCAGCAGCCAAGCCGACAGGAAGACTGAAGCTTTCTTT.

This clone was detected only a few times. The chain carries TRBV5-4 and TRBJ2-3; 11 nucleotides agree with TRBD2. With V trimmed by 0 bases and J by 2 bases, 2 bases remained unmatched. CDR3 length: 16 residues. Germline V gene lookup returns CDR1 SGHNT and CDR2 YYREEE (reference sequence). The CDR3 coding sequence is TGTGCCAGCAGCTTGGGGACTAGCGGGTACACAGATACGCAGTATTTT. Encoded protein: CASSLGTSGYTDTQYF.

This clone was counted between two and nine times. The chain combines TRBV7-3 with TRBJ2-3; the D is unclear. Looked up from germline, CDR1 is SGHTA and CDR2 is FQGTGA. V gave up 2 bases and J gave up 6 bases, with 6 bases separating them. The CDR3 runs 12 residues. The CDR3 sequence is CASSLSRDTQYF. CDR3 coding DNA: TGTGCCAGCAGCTTATCTCGGGATACGCAGTATTTT.

This clone was observed a handful of times. The chain carries TRBV5-4 and TRBJ1-6; maybe TRBD1 (6 bases). CDR3 length equals 14 residues. The germline V and J ends were trimmed by 4 bases and 7 bases, with 12 bases remaining between them. CDR1 and CDR2 (germline): SGHNT, YYREEE (reference sequence). The CDR3 DNA is TGTGCCAGCAGCCCAACAACAGGGAATTCACCCCTCCACTTT. It specifies CASSPTTGNSPLHF.

Only a few counts were recorded for this clone. The chain combines TRBV7-2 with TRBJ1-2; 8 bases map to TRBD1. J gave up 8 bases and V 0 bases, and 5 bases lay outside the gene matches. Germline-derived CDR1 and CDR2 are SGHTA and FQGNSA. This CDR3 region has 14 residues. CDR3 in amino acids: CASSLAQGAQGYTF. For the CDR3, the DNA is TGTGCCAGCAGCTTAGCCCAGGGGGCACAGGGCTACACCTTC.

CDR3 sequence: CASSSSGATNEKLFF. The CDR3 DNA reads as TGTGCCAGCAGCTCTTCAGGGGCGACTAATGAAAAACTGTTTTTT. The gene calls are TRBV2 and TRBJ1-4; D is perhaps TRBD1 (6 bases). V shed 6 bases and J shed 2 bases, with 13 bases lying between them. Germline V CDR1 and CDR2: SNHLY, FYNNEI. CDR3 length: 15 residues.

The J gene is TRBJ1-2, the V gene TRBV27, with D maybe TRBD1 (5 bases). The CDR3 contains 15 residues. Germline V gene sequence: CDR1 MNHEY, CDR2 SMNVEV (reference sequence). Trimming removed 7 bases at V and 5 bases at J, with 20 bases between. The CDR3 loop is CASKRDQRVAYGYTF. The CDR3, as DNA: TGTGCCAGCAAGAGGGACCAGAGGGTCGCTTATGGCTACACCTTC.